The sequence of this T cell receptor (beta chain) was determined in a study of T cells in tuberculosis. The overall study: A South African cohort included IGRA-negative adolescents, latently infected IGRA-positive adolescents and adults with active tuberculosis. Study results and limitations: Cases with active tuberculosis were adults, while controls were adolescents.

As concerns this clone: Its antigen is as yet unknown.

Measured with immunoSEQ multiplex PCR; TCRdb has only the in-frame clones, and not every one. The table shows about 36,000 clones, with approximately 93% occurring only once. Sequencing was performed on PBMCs. This receptor was obtained from a donor aged 10 to 29 with latent tuberculosis or without tuberculosis infection.

The CDR3 DNA reads as TGCGCCAGCAGCACCCCGGGACTAGCGGACGAGCAGTACTTC. Translation gives CASSTPGLADEQYF. The chain links TRBV5-1 to TRBJ2-7; 11 bases agree with TRBD2. Germline trimming cut 4 bases from V and 5 bases from J; bases unmatched to any gene: 5. Germline lookup yields CDR1 SGHRS and CDR2 YFSETQ. This CDR3 region has 14 residues.